This T cell receptor (beta chain) was sequenced for a study of shared clonotypes between healthy human individuals. There are 15 residues in the CDR3. Germline V CDR1 and CDR2: SEHNR, FQNEAQ (reference sequence). V was clipped by 6 bases and J by 8 bases; unmatched bases: 15. The table came from immunoSEQ multiplex PCR; TCRdb's copy has only in-frame clones and leaves some out. This table has fewer than 850,000 clones, 96% appearing once. CD45RO negativity and positive selection for CCR7 defined naive CD8 cells, a population that excluded terminally differentiated effector memory CD45RA+ cells. The V and J genes are TRBV7-9 and TRBJ1-2; 7 nucleotides line up with TRBD1. Sequencing was done on a sample of naive CD8+ T cells sorted from blood. This TCR was sampled from a man in his thirties or forties in good health. In DNA form, the CDR3 reads TGTGCCAGCAGTTCCTCCTCCAGGGGGGTAGAAGGCTACACCTTC. Its translation is CASSSSSRGVEGYTF.